The T cell receptor beta chain under discussion was sequenced for a study of T cells in Graves' hyperthyroidism and ophthalmopathy. Study at large: Blood from the periphery was taken at initial diagnosis, before any treatment.

This clonotype was seen ten or more times. Amplification of TCR beta CDR3 regions used RNA as the template. HTBI primers were employed in a first-round RT-PCR of the TCR CDR3. Using its own MiXCR run on the multiplex PCR reads, TCRdb lists one record per CDR3 protein. The profile shows approximately 590,000 distinct CDR3 sequences, 15% to 19% of them singletons. Patients were aged 18 to 65, had disease duration under 2 months, and had newly diagnosed hyperthyroidism. The study based diagnoses on clinical symptoms, serum thyroxine and TRAb, thyroid ultrasound and orbital computed tomography. It was around 11 ml of fresh peripheral blood that supplied the PBMCs. The sequence was obtained from a young woman with Graves' hyperthyroidism. The sequenced sample was blood.

The CDR3 is CASSGREWDSPLHF. The CDR3 DNA is TGTGCCAGCAGTGGCAGGGAGTGGGATTCACCCCTCCACTTT. The chain carries TRBV2 and TRBJ1-6; D perhaps matches TRBD1 (5 bases). The germline CDR1 and CDR2 sequences are SNHLY and FYNNEI. The CDR3 length is 14 residues. V was cut by 4 bases and J by 8 bases, with 12 bases left in between. Together with reference TRBV2 and TRBJ1-6, the CDR3 gives the full variable domain: EPEVTQTPSHQVTQMGQEVILRCVPISNHLYFYWYRQILGQKVEFLVSFYNNEISEKSEIFDDQFSVERPDGSNFTLKIRSTKLEDSAMYFCASSGREWDSPLHFGNGTRLTVT.